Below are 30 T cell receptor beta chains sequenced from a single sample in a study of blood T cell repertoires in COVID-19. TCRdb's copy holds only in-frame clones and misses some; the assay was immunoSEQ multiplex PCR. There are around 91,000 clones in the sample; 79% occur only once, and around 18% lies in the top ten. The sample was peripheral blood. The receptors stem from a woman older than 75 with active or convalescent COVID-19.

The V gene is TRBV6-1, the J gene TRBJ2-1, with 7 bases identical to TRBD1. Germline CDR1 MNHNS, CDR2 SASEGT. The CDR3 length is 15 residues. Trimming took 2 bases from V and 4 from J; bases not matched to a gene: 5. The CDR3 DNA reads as TGTGCCAGCAGTGAAAGGGGGCAGAGTTACAATGAGCAGTTCTTC. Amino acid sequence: CASSERGQSYNEQFF.

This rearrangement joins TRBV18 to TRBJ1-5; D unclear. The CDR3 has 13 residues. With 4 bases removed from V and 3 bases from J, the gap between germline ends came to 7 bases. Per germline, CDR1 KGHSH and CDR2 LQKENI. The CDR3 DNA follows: TGTGCCAGCTCACGAGACTTCAATCAGCCCCAGCATTTT. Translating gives CASSRDFNQPQHF.

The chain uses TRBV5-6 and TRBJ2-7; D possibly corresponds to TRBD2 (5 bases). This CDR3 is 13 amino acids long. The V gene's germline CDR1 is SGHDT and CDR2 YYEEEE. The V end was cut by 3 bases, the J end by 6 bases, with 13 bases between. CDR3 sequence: CASSSPGFREQYF. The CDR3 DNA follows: TGTGCCAGCAGCTCCCCGGGATTTCGCGAGCAGTACTTC.

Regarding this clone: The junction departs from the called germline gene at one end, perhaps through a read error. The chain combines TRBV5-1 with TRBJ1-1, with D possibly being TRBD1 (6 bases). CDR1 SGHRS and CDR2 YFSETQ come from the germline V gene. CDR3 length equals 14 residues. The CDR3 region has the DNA TGCGCCAGCAGGTTGGACAGATGGGACACTGAAGCTTTCTTT. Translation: CASRLDRWDTEAFF.

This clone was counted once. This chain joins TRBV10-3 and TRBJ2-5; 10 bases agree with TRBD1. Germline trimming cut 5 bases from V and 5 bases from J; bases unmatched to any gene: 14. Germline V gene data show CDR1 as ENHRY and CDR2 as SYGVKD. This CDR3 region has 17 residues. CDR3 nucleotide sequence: TGTGCCATCAGTAGCCCCCCCCCGACAGGGGGCGGGGAGACCCAGTACTTC. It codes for CAISSPPPTGGGETQYF.

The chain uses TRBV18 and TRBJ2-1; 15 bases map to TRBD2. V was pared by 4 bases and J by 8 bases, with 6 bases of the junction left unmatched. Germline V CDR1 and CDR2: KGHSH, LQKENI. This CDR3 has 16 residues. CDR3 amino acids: CASSLRTSGRADEQFF. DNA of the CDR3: TGTGCCAGCTCACTAAGGACTAGCGGGAGGGCGGATGAGCAGTTCTTC.

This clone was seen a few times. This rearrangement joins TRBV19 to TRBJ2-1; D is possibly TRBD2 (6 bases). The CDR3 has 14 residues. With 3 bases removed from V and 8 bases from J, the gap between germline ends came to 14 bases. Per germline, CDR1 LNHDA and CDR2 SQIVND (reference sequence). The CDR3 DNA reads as TGTGCCAGTAGTATTCGGAGGGAGCGCGATGAGCAGTTCTTC. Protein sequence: CASSIRRERDEQFF.

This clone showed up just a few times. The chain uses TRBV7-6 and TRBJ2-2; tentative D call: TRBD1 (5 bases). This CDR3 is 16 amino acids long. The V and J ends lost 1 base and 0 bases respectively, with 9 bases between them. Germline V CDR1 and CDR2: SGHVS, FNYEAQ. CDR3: CASSLVGQTNTGELFF. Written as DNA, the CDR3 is TGTGCCAGCAGCTTAGTTGGACAAACGAACACCGGGGAGCTGTTTTTT. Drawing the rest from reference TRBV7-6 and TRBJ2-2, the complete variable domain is GAGVSQSPRYKVTKRGQDVALRCDPISGHVSLYWYRQALGQGPEFLTYFNYEAQQDKSGLPNDRFSAERPEGSISTLTIQRTEQRDSAMYRCASSLVGQTNTGELFFGEGSRLTVL.

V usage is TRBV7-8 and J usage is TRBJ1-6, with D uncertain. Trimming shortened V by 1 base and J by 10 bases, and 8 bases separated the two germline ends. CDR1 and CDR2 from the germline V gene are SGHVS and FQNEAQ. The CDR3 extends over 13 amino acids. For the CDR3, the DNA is TGTGCCAGCAGCTTAGTAGAAACCTCACCCCTCCACTTT. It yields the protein CASSLVETSPLHF. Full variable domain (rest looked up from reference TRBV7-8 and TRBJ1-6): GAGVSQSPRYKVAKRGQDVALRCDPISGHVSLFWYQQALGQGPEFLTYFQNEAQLDKSGLPSDRFFAERPEGSVSTLKIQRTQQEDSAVYLCASSLVETSPLHFGNGTRLTVT.

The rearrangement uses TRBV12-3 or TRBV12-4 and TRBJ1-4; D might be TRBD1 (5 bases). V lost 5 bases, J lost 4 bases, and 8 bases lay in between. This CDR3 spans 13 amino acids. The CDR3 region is CASSTGLNEKLFF. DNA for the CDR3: TGTGCCAGCAGTACGGGACTTAATGAAAAACTGTTTTTT.

CDR3 amino acids: CASSFRRGFYEQYF. The DNA of the CDR3 is TGTGCCAGCAGCTTCAGGCGGGGGTTCTACGAGCAGTACTTC. The chain employs TRBV7-2 and TRBJ2-7, with 7 positions matching TRBD2. Trimming at V came to 3 bases and at J to 3 bases, leaving 5 bases not matched to a gene. In germline, CDR1 is SGHTA, CDR2 FQGNSA. CDR3 length equals 14 residues.

As DNA, the CDR3 is TGTGCCAGCAGGAGACAGGGGCGTTTGGAGACCCAGTACTTC. This sequence encodes CASRRQGRLETQYF. V gene TRBV14 combines with J gene TRBJ2-5, with 8 bases that match TRBD1. V shed 6 bases, J shed 5 bases, and the junction held 8 bases outside the gene matches. CDR3 length equals 14 residues. Germline assignment: CDR1 SGHDN and CDR2 FVKESK.

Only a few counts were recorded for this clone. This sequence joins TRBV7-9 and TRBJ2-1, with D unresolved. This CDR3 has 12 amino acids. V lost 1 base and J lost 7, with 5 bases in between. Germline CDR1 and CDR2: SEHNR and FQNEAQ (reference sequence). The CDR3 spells CASSLVMNEQFF. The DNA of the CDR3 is TGTGCCAGCAGCTTAGTAATGAATGAGCAGTTCTTC.

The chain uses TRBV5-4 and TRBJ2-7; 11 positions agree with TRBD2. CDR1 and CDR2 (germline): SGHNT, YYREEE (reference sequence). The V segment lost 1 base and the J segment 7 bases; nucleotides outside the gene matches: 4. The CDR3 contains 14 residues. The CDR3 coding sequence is TGTGCCAGCAGCTTGCAGCTAGCGGGAGGTGAGCAGTACTTC. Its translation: CASSLQLAGGEQYF.

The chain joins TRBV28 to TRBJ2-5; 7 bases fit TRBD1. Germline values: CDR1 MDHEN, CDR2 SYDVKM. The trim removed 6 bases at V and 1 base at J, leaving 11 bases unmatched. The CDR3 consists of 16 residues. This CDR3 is CASRPSIQGLQETQYF. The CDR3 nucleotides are TGTGCCAGCAGGCCATCCATACAGGGGCTCCAAGAGACCCAGTACTTC.

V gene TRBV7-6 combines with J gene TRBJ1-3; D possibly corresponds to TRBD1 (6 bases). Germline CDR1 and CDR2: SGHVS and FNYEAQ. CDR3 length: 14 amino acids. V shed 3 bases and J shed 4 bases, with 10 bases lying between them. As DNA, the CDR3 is TGTGCCAGCAGCTTTCAGGGGCCCGGAAACACCATATATTTT. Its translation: CASSFQGPGNTIYF. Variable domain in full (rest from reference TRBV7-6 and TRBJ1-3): GAGVSQSPRYKVTKRGQDVALRCDPISGHVSLYWYRQALGQGPEFLTYFNYEAQQDKSGLPNDRFSAERPEGSISTLTIQRTEQRDSAMYRCASSFQGPGNTIYFGEGSWLTVV.

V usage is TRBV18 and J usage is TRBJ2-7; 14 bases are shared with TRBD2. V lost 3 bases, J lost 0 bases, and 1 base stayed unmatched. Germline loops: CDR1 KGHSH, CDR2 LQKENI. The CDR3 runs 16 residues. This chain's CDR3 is CASSPGLAGVSYEQYF. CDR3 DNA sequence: TGTGCCAGCTCACCGGGACTAGCGGGGGTCTCCTACGAGCAGTACTTC.

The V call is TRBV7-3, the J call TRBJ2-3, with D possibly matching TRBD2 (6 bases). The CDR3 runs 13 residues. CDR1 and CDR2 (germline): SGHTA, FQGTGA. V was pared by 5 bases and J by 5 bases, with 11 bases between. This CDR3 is CASSPGREDTQYF. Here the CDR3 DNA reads TGTGCCAGCAGCCCCGGGAGAGAAGATACGCAGTATTTT.

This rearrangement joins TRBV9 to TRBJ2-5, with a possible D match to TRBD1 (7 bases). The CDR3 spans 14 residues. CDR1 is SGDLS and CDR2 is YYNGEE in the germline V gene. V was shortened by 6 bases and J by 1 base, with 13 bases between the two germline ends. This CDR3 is CASNRGTAQETQYF. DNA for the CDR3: TGTGCCAGCAATCGGGGGACAGCCCAAGAGACCCAGTACTTC.

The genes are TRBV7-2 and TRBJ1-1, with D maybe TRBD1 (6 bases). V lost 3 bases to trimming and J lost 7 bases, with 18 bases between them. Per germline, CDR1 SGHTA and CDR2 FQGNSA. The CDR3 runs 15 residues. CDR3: CASSFKTGQGDEAFF. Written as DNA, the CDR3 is TGTGCCAGCAGCTTCAAGACAGGTCAGGGCGATGAAGCTTTCTTT.

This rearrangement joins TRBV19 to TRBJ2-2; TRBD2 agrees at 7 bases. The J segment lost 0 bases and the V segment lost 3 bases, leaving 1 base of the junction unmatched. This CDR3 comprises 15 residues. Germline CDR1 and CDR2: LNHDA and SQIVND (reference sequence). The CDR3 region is CASSMGTTNTGELFF. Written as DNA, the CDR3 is TGTGCCAGTAGTATGGGGACTACGAACACCGGGGAGCTGTTTTTT.

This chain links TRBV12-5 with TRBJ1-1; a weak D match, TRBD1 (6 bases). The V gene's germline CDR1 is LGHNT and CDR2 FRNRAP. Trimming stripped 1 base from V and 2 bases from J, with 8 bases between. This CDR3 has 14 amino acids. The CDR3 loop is CASGLGGPNTEAFF. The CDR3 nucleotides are TGTGCTAGTGGTTTGGGGGGGCCTAACACTGAAGCTTTCTTT.

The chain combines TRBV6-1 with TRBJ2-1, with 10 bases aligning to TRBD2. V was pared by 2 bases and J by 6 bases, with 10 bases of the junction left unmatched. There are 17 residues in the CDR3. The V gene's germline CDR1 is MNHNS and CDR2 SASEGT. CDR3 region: CASSEYKLAGLANEQFF. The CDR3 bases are TGTGCCAGCAGTGAATATAAACTAGCGGGATTGGCCAATGAGCAGTTCTTC.

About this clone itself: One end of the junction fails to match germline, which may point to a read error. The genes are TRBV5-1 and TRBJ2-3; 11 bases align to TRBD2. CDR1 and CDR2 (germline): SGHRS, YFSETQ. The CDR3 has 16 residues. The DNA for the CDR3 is TGTGCCAGCAGCCGTAGCGGGAGGGCGGAGGGAGATACGCAGTATTTT. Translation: CASSRSGRAEGDTQYF.

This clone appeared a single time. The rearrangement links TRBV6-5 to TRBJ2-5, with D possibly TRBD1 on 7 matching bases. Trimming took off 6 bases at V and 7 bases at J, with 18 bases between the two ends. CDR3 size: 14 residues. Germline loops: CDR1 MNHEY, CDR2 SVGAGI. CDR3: CASRPRGVRVTQYF. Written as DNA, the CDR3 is TGTGCCAGCAGGCCCAGGGGGGTGAGGGTGACCCAGTACTTC.

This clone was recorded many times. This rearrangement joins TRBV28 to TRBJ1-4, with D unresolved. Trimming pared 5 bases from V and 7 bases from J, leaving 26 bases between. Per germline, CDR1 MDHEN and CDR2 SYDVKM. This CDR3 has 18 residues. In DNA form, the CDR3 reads TGTGCCAGCAGTACCCGCTCGTGGACTGGTTCGTGGTCTGAAAAACTGTTTTTT. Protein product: CASSTRSWTGSWSEKLFF.

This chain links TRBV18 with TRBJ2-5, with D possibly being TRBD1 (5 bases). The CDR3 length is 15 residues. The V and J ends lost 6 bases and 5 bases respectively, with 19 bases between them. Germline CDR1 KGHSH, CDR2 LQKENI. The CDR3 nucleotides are TGTGCCAGCTCTCAAACCTCAGGGTTTGAGGAGACCCAGTACTTC. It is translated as CASSQTSGFEETQYF.

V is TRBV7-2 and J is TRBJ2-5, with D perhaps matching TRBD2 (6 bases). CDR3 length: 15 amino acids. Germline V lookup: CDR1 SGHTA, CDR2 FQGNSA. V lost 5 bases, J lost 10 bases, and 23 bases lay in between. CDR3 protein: CASSPQHSSGFDQYF. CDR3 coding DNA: TGTGCCAGCAGCCCACAACACTCGAGCGGGTTTGACCAGTACTTC.

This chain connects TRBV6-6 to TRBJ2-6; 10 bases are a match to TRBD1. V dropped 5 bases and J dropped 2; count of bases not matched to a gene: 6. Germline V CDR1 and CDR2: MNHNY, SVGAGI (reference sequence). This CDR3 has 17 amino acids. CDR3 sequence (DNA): TGTGCCAGCAGTCCGGGACAGGGGCCTCCTGGGGCCAACGTCCTGACTTTC. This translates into CASSPGQGPPGANVLTF.

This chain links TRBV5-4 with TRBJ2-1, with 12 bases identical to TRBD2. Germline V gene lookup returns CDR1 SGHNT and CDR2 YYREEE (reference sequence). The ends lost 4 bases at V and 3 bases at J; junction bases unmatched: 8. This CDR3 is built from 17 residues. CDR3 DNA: TGTGCCAGCAGCGACCGGACTAGCGGGATGGTCTACAATGAGCAGTTCTTC. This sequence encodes CASSDRTSGMVYNEQFF.